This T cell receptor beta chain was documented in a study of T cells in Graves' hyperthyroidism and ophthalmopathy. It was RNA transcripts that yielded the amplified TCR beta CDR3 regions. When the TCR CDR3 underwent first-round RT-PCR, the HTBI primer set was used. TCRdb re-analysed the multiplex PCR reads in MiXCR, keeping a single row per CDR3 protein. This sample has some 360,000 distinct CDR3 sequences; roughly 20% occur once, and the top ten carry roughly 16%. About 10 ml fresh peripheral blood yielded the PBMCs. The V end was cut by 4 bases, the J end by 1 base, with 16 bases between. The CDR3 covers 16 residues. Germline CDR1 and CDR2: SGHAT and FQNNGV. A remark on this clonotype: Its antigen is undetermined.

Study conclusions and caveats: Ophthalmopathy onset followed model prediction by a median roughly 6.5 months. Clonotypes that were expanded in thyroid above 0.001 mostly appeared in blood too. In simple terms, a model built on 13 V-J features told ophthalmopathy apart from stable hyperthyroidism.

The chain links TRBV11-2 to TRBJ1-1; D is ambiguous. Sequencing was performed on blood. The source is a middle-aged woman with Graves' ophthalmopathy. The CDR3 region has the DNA TGTGCCAGCAGCTCTGGGTACGGCCCGAGGAACACTGAAGCTTTCTTT. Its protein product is CASSSGYGPRNTEAFF.